These 30 T cell receptor beta chains share one sample of origin, sequenced in a study of CD8+CD57+ T cells in acquired aplastic anemia. TCR beta VDJ and CDR3 profiling used genomic DNA as template. TCRdb used MiXCR to reprocess the reads, holding one entry per CDR3 protein. The data show about 220,000 distinct CDR3 sequences, about a third seen once. The specimen was sorted CD4+, CD8+, or CD8+CD57+ T cells (not recorded which) from PBMCs. The receptors here all came from a human donor in good health, serving as a control.

This clonotype was counted many times. This chain joins TRBV12-3 or TRBV12-4 and TRBJ2-5; perhaps D is TRBD1 or TRBD2 (5 bases each). This CDR3 has 14 amino acids. The ends were cut back, 3 bases at V and 4 bases at J, with 12 bases in the middle. The CDR3, as DNA: TGTGCCAGCAGTTTTGGGGCAGGAGGAGAGACCCAGTACTTC. It is translated as CASSFGAGGETQYF.

This clonotype has ten or more counts. The chain carries TRBV9 and TRBJ2-1, with D uncertain. Per germline, CDR1 SGDLS and CDR2 YYNGEE. V lost 0 bases to trimming and J lost 1 base, with 5 bases between them. The CDR3 contains 14 residues. Written as DNA, the CDR3 is TGTGCCAGCAGCGTAGGGAGATCCTACAATGAGCAGTTCTTC. The encoded protein is CASSVGRSYNEQFF.

This clonotype was counted ten times or more. The chain links TRBV7-9 to TRBJ1-1; no reliable D call. This CDR3 is 13 amino acids long. The V gene lost 1 base and the J gene lost 2 bases, with 5 bases spanning the gap. Germline values: CDR1 SEHNR, CDR2 FQNEAQ (reference sequence). This CDR3 reads CASSLEANTEAFF. CDR3 sequence (DNA): TGTGCCAGCAGCTTAGAGGCCAACACTGAAGCTTTCTTT.

This clonotype came up many times. The chain combines TRBV24-1 with TRBJ2-7; TRBD1 agrees at 8 bases. The CDR3 is 16 residues long. CDR1 KGHDR and CDR2 SFDVKD come from the germline V gene. Germline trimming cut 3 bases from V and 7 bases from J; bases unmatched to any gene: 13. This CDR3 is CATSDRGTGVRGEQYF. CDR3 sequence (DNA): TGTGCCACCAGTGATCGCGGGACAGGCGTCCGTGGGGAGCAGTACTTC.

This chain connects TRBV29-1 to TRBJ1-4; 8 nucleotides agree with TRBD1. The germline V gene has CDR1 SQVTM and CDR2 ANQGSEA. With V trimmed by 3 bases and J by 7 bases, 7 bases remained unmatched. The CDR3 covers 14 residues. The chain's CDR3 is CSVDRGLGTEKLFF. The CDR3, as DNA: TGCAGCGTTGACAGGGGGCTCGGCACTGAAAAACTGTTTTTT.

This clonotype occurred many times. V gene TRBV19 combines with J gene TRBJ2-7; D tentatively fits TRBD1 or TRBD2 (5 bases each). V was clipped by 10 bases and J by 4 bases, with 20 bases between them. Germline loops: CDR1 LNHDA, CDR2 SQIVND (reference sequence). The CDR3 length is 14 residues. The CDR3 DNA is TGTGCCACAAATACCACGGGACCCATATACGAGCAGTACTTC. Protein product: CATNTTGPIYEQYF.

V is TRBV6-5 and J is TRBJ1-6, with D unresolved. This CDR3 contains 17 residues. Trimming removed 0 bases at V and 8 bases at J, with 17 bases between. CDR1 is MNHEY, CDR2 SVGAGI, per germline. The DNA of the CDR3 is TGTGCCAGCAGTTACTCGGGCCGCCGCCGACCCCATTCACCCCTCCACTTT. It is translated as CASSYSGRRRPHSPLHF.

This CDR3 reads CASSQSVLPINEKLFF. CDR3 DNA: TGCGCCAGCAGCCAAAGCGTACTCCCCATAAATGAAAAACTGTTTTTT. The genes are TRBV4-1 and TRBJ1-4; D uncertain. Germline CDR1 is MGHRA and CDR2 is YSYEKL. The ends were cut back, 2 bases at V and 5 bases at J, with 15 bases in the middle. The CDR3 is 16 amino acids.

The chain employs TRBV10-3 and TRBJ2-7; tentative D call: TRBD1 (6 bases). The germline gives CDR1 ENHRY, CDR2 SYGVKD. The CDR3 loop spans 14 amino acids. V lost 6 bases and J lost 6, with 18 bases in between. The CDR3 DNA reads TGTGCCATCAGACCCACAGTACAGGGACCCGAGCAGTACTTC. It codes for CAIRPTVQGPEQYF.

The table lists this clonotype with many counts. The chain couples TRBV24-1 to TRBJ2-5; D uncertain. The CDR3 length is 15 residues. Germline CDR1 KGHDR, CDR2 SFDVKD. Trimming took off 3 bases at V and 0 bases at J, with 10 bases between the two ends. CDR3 residues: CATSDPGMYQETQYF. The CDR3, as DNA: TGTGCCACCAGTGATCCAGGAATGTACCAAGAGACCCAGTACTTC.

The gene calls are TRBV20-1 and TRBJ2-7; 12 bases fit TRBD2. Germline loops: CDR1 DFQATT, CDR2 SNEGSKA (reference sequence). The trim removed 6 bases at V and 0 bases at J, leaving 6 bases unmatched. The CDR3 runs to 15 residues. The CDR3 bases are TGCAGTGCGAGACTAGCGGGGGCACCCTCCTACGAGCAGTACTTC. Residues: CSARLAGAPSYEQYF.

As regards this clonotype: With a much larger clone just one base away, this may be a read error. This chain joins TRBV7-2 and TRBJ1-1; no firm D call. CDR3 length: 13 residues. The V gene's germline CDR1 is SGHTA and CDR2 FQGNSA. Trimming shortened V by 6 bases and J by 1 base, and 9 bases separated the two germline ends. The CDR3 nucleotides read TGTGCCAGCAGACTGCACGGGAACACTGAAGCTTTCTTT. Protein sequence: CASRLHGNTEAFF.

The genes are TRBV12-3 or TRBV12-4 and TRBJ1-4; 11 nucleotides match TRBD1. The CDR3 is 14 residues long. V shed 3 bases and J 6 bases; nucleotides not matched to a gene: 0. CDR3 loop: CASSLGQGDEKLFF. The CDR3 DNA is TGTGCCAGCAGTTTGGGACAGGGGGATGAAAAACTGTTTTTT.

This clonotype was found a few times. The rearrangement joins TRBV5-6 to TRBJ1-2; D call uncertain. The germline V gene encodes CDR1 SGHDT and CDR2 YYEEEE. Trimming removed 2 bases from V and 5 bases from J, with 13 bases in between. The CDR3 runs 14 residues. The CDR3 loop is CASSLEDGEYGYTF. In DNA, the CDR3 is TGTGCCAGCAGCTTAGAAGACGGAGAATATGGCTACACCTTC. Together with reference TRBV5-6 and TRBJ1-2, the CDR3 gives the full variable domain: DAGVTQSPTHLIKTRGQQVTLRCSPKSGHDTVSWYQQALGQGPQFIFQYYEEEERQRGNFPDRFSGHQFPNYSSELNVNALLLGDSALYLCASSLEDGEYGYTFGSGTRLTVV.

This clonotype was recorded at least ten times. The chain recombines TRBV7-9 with TRBJ1-2; 8 bases match TRBD1. V shed 5 bases and J 4 bases; nucleotides not matched to a gene: 6. The CDR3 is 14 residues long. The germline gives CDR1 SEHNR, CDR2 FQNEAQ (reference sequence). The CDR3 DNA is TGTGCCAGCAGCGTAACTGGACAGGGCTATGGCTACACCTTC. Translating gives CASSVTGQGYGYTF.

The rearrangement links TRBV6-1 to TRBJ2-1; D might be TRBD1 (6 bases). Germline CDR1 reads MNHNS; CDR2 reads SASEGT. The CDR3 sequence is 15 residues long. The V end was cut by 6 bases, the J end by 8 bases, with 20 bases between. The CDR3 here is CASSPTGLISYEQFF. CDR3 sequence (DNA): TGTGCCAGCAGCCCAACAGGGTTGATTAGCTATGAGCAGTTCTTC.

J is TRBJ2-3 and V is TRBV7-6; the D call may be TRBD1 or TRBD2 (5 bases each). This CDR3 comprises 13 residues. Germline V CDR1 and CDR2: SGHVS, FNYEAQ. Between the trimmed V and J ends, which lost 5 bases and 6 bases, there was a span of 12 bases. Here the CDR3 reads CASSQGPEDTQYF. The CDR3 bases are TGTGCCAGCAGCCAGGGACCAGAGGATACGCAGTATTTT.

The rearrangement uses TRBV19 and TRBJ1-1; 10 nucleotides line up with TRBD1. The length of the CDR3 is 12 residues. Germline assignment: CDR1 LNHDA and CDR2 SQIVND (reference sequence). The ends lost 5 bases at V and 6 bases at J; junction bases unmatched: 0. The CDR3 loop reads CASSGTGAEAFF. The CDR3 DNA is TGTGCCAGTAGTGGGACAGGGGCTGAAGCTTTCTTT.

On this clonotype itself: A much larger clone lies one base from this, so it may be a read error. V and J are TRBV5-4 and TRBJ2-3; no clear D gene. This CDR3 contains 13 residues. Germline CDR1 is SGHNT and CDR2 is YYREEE (reference sequence). For the CDR3, the DNA is TGTGCCAGCGGCTTGTTTGCAACAGATACGCAGTATTTT. Encoded protein: CASGLFATDTQYF.

The chain has TRBV2 and TRBJ1-1; D is undetermined. The V gene's germline CDR1 is SNHLY and CDR2 FYNNEI. The CDR3 totals 13 residues. V was clipped by 5 bases and J by 5 bases, with 12 bases between them. CDR3 coding DNA: TGTGCCAGCAGTAGGAACAGCGGGACTGAAGCTTTCTTT. Translation: CASSRNSGTEAFF.

This clonotype showed up many times. V gene TRBV2 combines with J gene TRBJ2-7, with D possibly being TRBD2 (5 bases). Trimming cost V 7 bases and J 2 bases, with 9 bases left between them. CDR3 size: 12 residues. The germline V gene encodes CDR1 SNHLY and CDR2 FYNNEI. In DNA form, the CDR3 reads TGTGCCAGCAAACCGCGGGCCTACGAGCAGTACTTC. Translating it yields CASKPRAYEQYF.

The V and J genes are TRBV6-2 or TRBV6-3 and TRBJ1-4; D is uncertain. The length of the CDR3 is 13 residues. The V gene's germline CDR1 is MNHEY and CDR2 SVGEGT. Trimming shortened V by 9 bases and J by 5 bases, and 13 bases separated the two germline ends. CDR3 sequence: CASRPEINEKLFF. The CDR3 nucleotides read TGTGCCAGTCGCCCGGAAATCAATGAAAAACTGTTTTTT.

This clonotype was seen ten or more times. The chain couples TRBV7-2 to TRBJ2-7; TRBD1 matches 8 bases. The trim removed 1 base at V and 1 base at J, leaving 3 bases unmatched. This CDR3 comprises 15 residues. Germline CDR1 reads SGHTA; CDR2 reads FQGNSA. The CDR3 nucleotides read TGTGCCAGCAGCTTAGGCAGGGGGCTATCCTACGAGCAGTACTTC. This codes for CASSLGRGLSYEQYF.

This chain uses TRBV6-4 with TRBJ2-1, with a possible D match to TRBD1 (6 bases). Trimming removed 6 bases at V and 1 base at J, with 10 bases between. The germline V gene has CDR1 MRHNA and CDR2 SNTAGT. This CDR3 comprises 14 residues. The chain's CDR3 is CASSEDSSYNEQFF. The CDR3 DNA reads TGTGCCAGCAGCGAGGACAGTTCCTACAATGAGCAGTTCTTC.

Only a few counts were recorded for this clonotype. The V call is TRBV10-3, the J call TRBJ2-6; D is possibly TRBD2 (6 bases). Germline V gene data show CDR1 as ENHRY and CDR2 as SYGVKD. The CDR3 has 17 amino acids. Trimming took 6 bases from V and 0 from J, leaving 15 bases between them. CDR3 nucleotides: TGTGCCATCAGGGAACTTAGCGGACACTCTGGGGCCAACGTCCTGACTTTC. It is translated as CAIRELSGHSGANVLTF.

This clonotype was counted many times. The CDR3 region has the DNA TGCGCCAGCAGCATAGCGGGCATGGTCGACGAGCAGTACTTC. This encodes CASSIAGMVDEQYF. The rearrangement uses TRBV5-1 and TRBJ2-7; the match to TRBD2 covers 7 bases. The CDR3 covers 14 residues. The germline CDR1 and CDR2 sequences are SGHRS and YFSETQ. Trimming cost V 4 bases and J 5 bases; bases outside gene matches: 9.

This clonotype was observed at least ten times. The rearrangement uses TRBV20-1 and TRBJ1-6; D unresolved. The CDR3 is 16 amino acids. Germline V gene data show CDR1 as DFQATT and CDR2 as SNEGSKA (reference sequence). The V end lost 0 bases, the J end lost 0 bases, and 9 bases lay between the germline ends. The DNA for the CDR3 is TGCAGTGCTAGAGATCGCGTGAGCTCCTATAATTCACCCCTCCACTTT. Amino acid sequence: CSARDRVSSYNSPLHF.

This clonotype occurred many times. CDR3 sequence (DNA): TGCGCCAGCAGCCAATTAACTAGCGGGGACAACGAGCAGTACTTC. It codes for CASSQLTSGDNEQYF. The gene calls are TRBV4-1 and TRBJ2-7; 10 bases fit TRBD2. The CDR3 is 15 residues long. The junction had 6 bases not matched to a gene; V was cut back by 2 bases and J by 5 bases. Germline CDR1 is MGHRA and CDR2 is YSYEKL.

The J gene is TRBJ1-1, the V gene TRBV9; D is unclear. The CDR3 is made up of 15 amino acids. Trimming took 4 bases from V and 4 from J, leaving 17 bases between them. Germline CDR1 and CDR2: SGDLS and YYNGEE. The CDR3 coding sequence is TGTGCCAGCAGCATATCGGACTTTTTTGTCACTGAAGCTTTCTTT. Its protein product is CASSISDFFVTEAFF.

V usage is TRBV6-5 and J usage is TRBJ2-5, with 12 bases identical to TRBD2. Germline CDR1 MNHEY, CDR2 SVGAGI. CDR3 length: 18 amino acids. The V segment lost 0 bases and the J segment 5 bases; nucleotides outside the gene matches: 10. The CDR3 here is CASSYSSSGGAAWETQYF. The CDR3 region has the DNA TGTGCCAGCAGTTACTCGTCTAGCGGGGGGGCGGCGTGGGAGACCCAGTACTTC.